This is a list of T cell receptor beta chains from one sample in a study of T cells in localized non-small cell lung cancer. Method: immunoSEQ multiplex PCR; TCRdb's copy keeps in-frame clones and lacks some. The sample carries around 3,600 clones, 24% recorded once. Specimen: lung tumor tissue, collected before any cancer treatment. The receptor set was obtained from a man between 40 and 70 years old with stage II squamous cell lung carcinoma. CDR3s include the opening cysteine and the closing phenylalanine or tryptophan. Fields, in order: V gene, clone size, J gene, D gene, CDR3 DNA, CDR3 protein. A D gene is named only where the DNA matches it firmly. Clone size, where shown, is once, few, many, or a class for clones that have expanded.

V gene: TRBV10-3; clone size: .; J gene: TRBJ2-5; D gene: .; CDR3 DNA: TGTGCCATCAAGGAAACAGTTGAAGAGACCCAGTACTTC; CDR3 protein: CAIKETVEETQYF
V gene: TRBV6-8; clone size: medium-sized; J gene: TRBJ1-5; D gene: .; CDR3 DNA: TGTGCCAGCAGTGAGGGAGGCAATCAGCCCCAGCATTTT; CDR3 protein: CASSEGGNQPQHF
V gene: TRBV9; clone size: medium-sized; J gene: TRBJ2-2; D gene: TRBD2; CDR3 DNA: TGTGCCAGCAGTAGGAGCGGGGGATCAACCTTTATAACCGGGGAGCTGTTTTTT; CDR3 protein: CASSRSGGSTFITGELFF
V gene: TRBV11-3; clone size: .; J gene: TRBJ2-3; D gene: TRBD2; CDR3 DNA: TGTGCCAGCAGCCCCCGACTAGCGGGAGCTGCAGATACGCAGTATTTT; CDR3 protein: CASSPRLAGAADTQYF
V gene: TRBV11-3; clone size: medium-sized; J gene: TRBJ2-5; D gene: TRBD2; CDR3 DNA: TGTGCCAGCAGCTTAACGCGACTAGCGGGAGAAGAGACCCAGTACTTC; CDR3 protein: CASSLTRLAGEETQYF
V gene: TRBV4-1; clone size: few; J gene: TRBJ1-1; D gene: .; CDR3 DNA: TGCGCCAGCAGCCAACAGCGGGGGGAGCCTGAAGCTTTCTTT; CDR3 protein: CASSQQRGEPEAFF
V gene: TRBV30; clone size: .; J gene: TRBJ1-6; D gene: .; CDR3 DNA: TGTGCCTGGAGTACCCGGGACAAGAATTCACCCCTCCACTTT; CDR3 protein: CAWSTRDKNSPLHF
V gene: TRBV5-1; clone size: .; J gene: TRBJ1-1; D gene: TRBD1; CDR3 DNA: TGCGCCAGCAGAAATGGTGGGACAGTGAACACTGAAGCTTTCTTT; CDR3 protein: CASRNGGTVNTEAFF
V gene: TRBV9; clone size: medium-sized; J gene: TRBJ2-3; D gene: .; CDR3 DNA: TGTGCCAGCAGTGGGGGCACCTCAAGCACAGATACGCAGTATTTT; CDR3 protein: CASSGGTSSTDTQYF
V gene: TRBV5-1; clone size: few; J gene: TRBJ1-2; D gene: .; CDR3 DNA: TGCGCCAGCAGCTTGTCAGCCGCTAACTATGGCTACACCTTC; CDR3 protein: CASSLSAANYGYTF
V gene: TRBV9; clone size: few; J gene: TRBJ1-5; D gene: TRBD1; CDR3 DNA: TGTGCCAGCAGTGAAGCGCCGGGACAGGGGAACCAGCCCCAGCATTTT; CDR3 protein: CASSEAPGQGNQPQHF
V gene: TRBV6-8; clone size: .; J gene: TRBJ1-2; D gene: .; CDR3 DNA: TGTGCCAGCACTGACGAAAACTATGGCTACACCTTC; CDR3 protein: CASTDENYGYTF
V gene: TRBV9; clone size: .; J gene: TRBJ2-3; D gene: .; CDR3 DNA: TGTGCCAGCAGCGTCACAGGGCGTTTCACAGATACGCAGTATTTT; CDR3 protein: CASSVTGRFTDTQYF
V gene: TRBV23-1; clone size: few; J gene: TRBJ1-6; D gene: .; CDR3 DNA: TGCGCCAGCAGCCAAGGACCCGAAGGGGGTTCACCCCTCCACTTT; CDR3 protein: CASSQGPEGGSPLHF
V gene: TRBV11-3; clone size: medium-sized; J gene: TRBJ1-2; D gene: .; CDR3 DNA: TGTGCCAGCAGCTTAGAGGTCAGCTACTTCTCAATGGGCTACACCTTC; CDR3 protein: CASSLEVSYFSMGYTF
V gene: TRBV10-1; clone size: .; J gene: TRBJ2-5; D gene: .; CDR3 DNA: TGCGCCAGCAGTCGGGTTTTGCGCCTAGCGGAGACCCAGTACTTC; CDR3 protein: CASSRVLRLAETQYF
V gene: TRBV6-8; clone size: few; J gene: TRBJ2-3; D gene: TRBD2; CDR3 DNA: TGTGCCAGCAGTTACGGGACTAGCGGGAGAACAGATACGCAGTATTTT; CDR3 protein: CASSYGTSGRTDTQYF
V gene: TRBV19; clone size: few; J gene: TRBJ1-1; D gene: TRBD1; CDR3 DNA: TGTGCCAGTAGTATAAGGGGGCGTGACACTGAAGCTTTCTTT; CDR3 protein: CASSIRGRDTEAFF
V gene: TRBV6-8; clone size: few; J gene: TRBJ1-5; D gene: TRBD1; CDR3 DNA: TGTGCCAGCAGCCTCTCCGGGCAGGGGGCCTGGAGCAATCAGCCCCAGCATTTT; CDR3 protein: CASSLSGQGAWSNQPQHF
V gene: TRBV6-8; clone size: few; J gene: TRBJ1-2; D gene: .; CDR3 DNA: TGTGCCAGCAGTTTGAACGCAGACTATGGCTACACCTTC; CDR3 protein: CASSLNADYGYTF
V gene: TRBV11-3; clone size: .; J gene: TRBJ2-3; D gene: TRBD1; CDR3 DNA: TGTGCCAGCAGCTTAGGACAGGGGGGAGATACGCAGTATTTT; CDR3 protein: CASSLGQGGDTQYF
V gene: TRBV11-3; clone size: .; J gene: TRBJ1-1; D gene: .; CDR3 DNA: TGTGCCAGCAGCTTAGTTAGAACACACACTGAAGCTTTCTTT; CDR3 protein: CASSLVRTHTEAFF
V gene: TRBV11-3; clone size: few; J gene: TRBJ1-1; D gene: .; CDR3 DNA: TGTGCCAGCAGCTTAGAAGGTATTGGAAGGAACACTGAAGCTTTCTTT; CDR3 protein: CASSLEGIGRNTEAFF
V gene: TRBV11-3; clone size: few; J gene: TRBJ1-1; D gene: .; CDR3 DNA: TGTGCCAGCAGCTTAGAAACAGGAGGAAACACTGAAGCTTTCTTT; CDR3 protein: CASSLETGGNTEAFF
V gene: TRBV28; clone size: medium-sized; J gene: TRBJ2-6; D gene: TRBD1; CDR3 DNA: TGTGCCAGCACCACGATCTTAGGACAGGGATACTCTGGGGCCAACGTCCTGACTTTC; CDR3 protein: CASTTILGQGYSGANVLTF
V gene: TRBV19; clone size: .; J gene: TRBJ2-7; D gene: TRBD2; CDR3 DNA: TGTGCCAGTAGGGCTAGCGGGGGACCTACGAAGCAGTACTTC; CDR3 protein: CASRASGGPTKQYF
V gene: TRBV29-1; clone size: .; J gene: TRBJ1-1; D gene: .; CDR3 DNA: TGCAGCGTGGGGACACTTATGAACACTGAAGCTTTCTTT; CDR3 protein: CSVGTLMNTEAFF
V gene: TRBV11-3; clone size: large; J gene: TRBJ1-4; D gene: .; CDR3 DNA: TGTGCCAGCAGCCAGTCGACCTCAAATGAAAAACTGTTTTTT; CDR3 protein: CASSQSTSNEKLFF
V gene: TRBV19; clone size: .; J gene: TRBJ1-2; D gene: .; CDR3 DNA: TGTGCCAGTAGTCCCTCAGGAACAGCCTCTAACTATGGCTACACCTTC; CDR3 protein: CASSPSGTASNYGYTF
V gene: TRBV6-7; clone size: medium-sized; J gene: TRBJ1-1; D gene: .; CDR3 DNA: TGTGCCAGCAACCAGGGGACTGAAGCTTTCTTT; CDR3 protein: CASNQGTEAFF
V gene: TRBV16; clone size: .; J gene: TRBJ1-4; D gene: .; CDR3 DNA: TGTGCCAGCAGCCAATCGGTGGCCCGGGAAAAACTGTTTTTT; CDR3 protein: CASSQSVAREKLFF
V gene: TRBV18; clone size: .; J gene: TRBJ1-3; D gene: .; CDR3 DNA: TGTGCCAGCTCACCGGGTCAGCGAAACACCATATATTTT; CDR3 protein: CASSPGQRNTIYF
V gene: TRBV7-2; clone size: few; J gene: TRBJ2-7; D gene: .; CDR3 DNA: TGTGCCAGCAGCTTAGCCCCTCCAATGGGGCAGAAGGAGTTGAGCTCCTACGAGCAGTACTTC; CDR3 protein: CASSLAPPMGQKELSSYEQYF
V gene: TRBV11-3; clone size: few; J gene: TRBJ2-1; D gene: TRBD2; CDR3 DNA: TGTGCCAGCAGCTTGGGGGGACTATATTACAATGAGCAGTTCTTC; CDR3 protein: CASSLGGLYYNEQFF
V gene: TRBV30; clone size: few; J gene: TRBJ2-4; D gene: .; CDR3 DNA: TGTGCCTGGAGTGTCACTAGTCTAGCCAAAAACATTCAGTACTTC; CDR3 protein: CAWSVTSLAKNIQYF
V gene: TRBV11-3; clone size: few; J gene: TRBJ1-4; D gene: .; CDR3 DNA: TGTGCCAGCAGCTCCTATGGGCCCGGTGAAAAACTGTTTTTT; CDR3 protein: CASSSYGPGEKLFF
V gene: TRBV19; clone size: few; J gene: TRBJ2-2; D gene: .; CDR3 DNA: TGTGCCAGTAGTATAGACAGGGAGGAGCTGTTTTTT; CDR3 protein: CASSIDREELFF
V gene: TRBV28; clone size: .; J gene: TRBJ1-5; D gene: .; CDR3 DNA: TGTGCCAGCAGTAGAATTCAGGGCGTTGGGAACCCCCAGCATTTT; CDR3 protein: CASSRIQGVGNPQHF
V gene: TRBV2; clone size: few; J gene: TRBJ2-2; D gene: .; CDR3 DNA: TGTGCCAGCAGTGAAGTGCTAGGGAACACCGGGGAGCTGTTTTTT; CDR3 protein: CASSEVLGNTGELFF